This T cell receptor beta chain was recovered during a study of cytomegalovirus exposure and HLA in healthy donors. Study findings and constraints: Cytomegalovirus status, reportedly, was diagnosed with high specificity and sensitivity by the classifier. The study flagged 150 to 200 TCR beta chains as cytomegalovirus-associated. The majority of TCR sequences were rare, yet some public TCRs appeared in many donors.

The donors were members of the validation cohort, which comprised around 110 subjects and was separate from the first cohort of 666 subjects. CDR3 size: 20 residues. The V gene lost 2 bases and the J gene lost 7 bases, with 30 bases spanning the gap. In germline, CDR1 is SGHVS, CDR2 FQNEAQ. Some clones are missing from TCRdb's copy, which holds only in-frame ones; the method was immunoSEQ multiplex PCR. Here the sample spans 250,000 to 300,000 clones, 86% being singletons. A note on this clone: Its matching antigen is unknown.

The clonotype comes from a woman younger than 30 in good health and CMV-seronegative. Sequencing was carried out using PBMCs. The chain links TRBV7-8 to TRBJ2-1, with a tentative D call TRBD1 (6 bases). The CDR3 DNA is TGTGCCAGCAGCTTACGGGTTCGTGACAGGCGGCGGTGGGGCCCGAATGAGCAGTTCTTC. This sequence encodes CASSLRVRDRRRWGPNEQFF.